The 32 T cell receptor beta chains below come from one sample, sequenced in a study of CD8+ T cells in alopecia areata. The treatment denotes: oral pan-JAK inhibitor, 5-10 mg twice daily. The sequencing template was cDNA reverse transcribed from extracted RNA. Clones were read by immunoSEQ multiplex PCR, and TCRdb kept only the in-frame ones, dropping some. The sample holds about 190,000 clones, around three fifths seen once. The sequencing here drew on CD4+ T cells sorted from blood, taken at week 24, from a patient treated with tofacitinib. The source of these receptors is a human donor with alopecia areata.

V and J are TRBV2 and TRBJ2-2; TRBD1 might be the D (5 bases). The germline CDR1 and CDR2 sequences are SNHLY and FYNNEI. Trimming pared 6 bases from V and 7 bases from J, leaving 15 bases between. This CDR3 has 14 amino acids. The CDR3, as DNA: TGTGCCAGCAGAAAGGAAGGGGTTGGCGGGGAGCTGTTTTTT. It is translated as CASRKEGVGGELFF.

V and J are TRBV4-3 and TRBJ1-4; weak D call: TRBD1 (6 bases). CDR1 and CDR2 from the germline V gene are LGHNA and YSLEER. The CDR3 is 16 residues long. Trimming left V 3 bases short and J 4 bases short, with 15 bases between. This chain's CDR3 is CASSQGVQGDNEKLFF. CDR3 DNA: TGCGCCAGCAGCCAGGGGGTACAGGGAGATAATGAAAAACTGTTTTTT.

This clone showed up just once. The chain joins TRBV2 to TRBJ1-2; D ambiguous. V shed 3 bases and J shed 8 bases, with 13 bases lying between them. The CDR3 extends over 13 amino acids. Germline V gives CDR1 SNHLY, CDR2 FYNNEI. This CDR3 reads CASSERQILGYTF. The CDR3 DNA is TGTGCCAGCAGTGAGCGCCAGATCCTAGGCTACACCTTC.

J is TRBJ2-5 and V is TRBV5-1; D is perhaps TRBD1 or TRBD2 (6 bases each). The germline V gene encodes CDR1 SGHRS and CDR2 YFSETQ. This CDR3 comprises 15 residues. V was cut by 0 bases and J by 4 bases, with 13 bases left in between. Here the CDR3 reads CASSLAGGRGETQYF. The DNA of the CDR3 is TGCGCCAGCAGCTTGGCCGGGGGCAGAGGAGAGACCCAGTACTTC. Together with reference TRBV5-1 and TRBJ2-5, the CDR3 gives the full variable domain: KAGVTQTPRYLIKTRGQQVTLSCSPISGHRSVSWYQQTPGQGLQFLFEYFSETQRNKGNFPGRFSGRQFSNSRSEMNVSTLELGDSALYLCASSLAGGRGETQYFGPGTRLLVL.

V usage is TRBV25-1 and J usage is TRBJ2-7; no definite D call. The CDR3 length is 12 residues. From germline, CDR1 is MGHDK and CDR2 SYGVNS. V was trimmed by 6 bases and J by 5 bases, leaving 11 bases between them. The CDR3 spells CASRGTRNEQYF. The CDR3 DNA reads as TGTGCCAGCAGGGGTACACGGAACGAGCAGTACTTC.

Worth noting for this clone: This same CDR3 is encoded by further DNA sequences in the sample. The CDR3 region has the DNA TGCAGCGCGGAACCCCAGAACACTGAAGCTTTCTTT. Translated: CSAEPQNTEAFF. This chain connects TRBV29-1 to TRBJ1-1; D is ambiguous. V shed 7 bases and J shed 1 base, with 10 bases lying between them. CDR3 length equals 12 residues. In germline, CDR1 is SQVTM, CDR2 ANQGSEA.

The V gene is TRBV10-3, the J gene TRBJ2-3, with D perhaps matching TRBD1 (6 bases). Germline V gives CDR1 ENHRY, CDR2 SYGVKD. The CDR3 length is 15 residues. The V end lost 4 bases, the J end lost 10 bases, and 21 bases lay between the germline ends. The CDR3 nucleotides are TGTGCCATCAGTGGGAAGGGTGGGACATTGGATCCGCAGTATTTT. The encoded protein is CAISGKGGTLDPQYF.

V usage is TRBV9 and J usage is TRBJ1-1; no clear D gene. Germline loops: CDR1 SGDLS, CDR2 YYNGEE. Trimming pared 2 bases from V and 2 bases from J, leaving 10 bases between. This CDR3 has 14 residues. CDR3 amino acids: CASSVRPGNTEAFF. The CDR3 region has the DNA TGTGCCAGCAGCGTGAGGCCAGGAAACACTGAAGCTTTCTTT. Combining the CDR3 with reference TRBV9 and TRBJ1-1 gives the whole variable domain DSGVTQTPKHLITATGQRVTLRCSPRSGDLSVYWYQQSLDQGLQFLIQYYNGEERAKGNILERFSAQQFPDLHSELNLSSLELGDSALYFCASSVRPGNTEAFFGQGTRLTVV.

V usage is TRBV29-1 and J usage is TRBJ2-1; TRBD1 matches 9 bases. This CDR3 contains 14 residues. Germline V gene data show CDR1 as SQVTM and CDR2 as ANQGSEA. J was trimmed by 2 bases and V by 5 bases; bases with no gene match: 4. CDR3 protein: CSVKDRGAYNEQFF. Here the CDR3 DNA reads TGCAGCGTTAAGGACAGGGGCGCCTACAATGAGCAGTTCTTC.

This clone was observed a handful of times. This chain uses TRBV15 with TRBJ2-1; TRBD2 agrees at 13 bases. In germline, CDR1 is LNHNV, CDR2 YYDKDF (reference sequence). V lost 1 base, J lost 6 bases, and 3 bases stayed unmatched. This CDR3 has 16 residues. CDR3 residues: CATSRGGTSGANEQFF. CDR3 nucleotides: TGTGCCACCAGCAGAGGAGGGACTAGCGGGGCCAATGAGCAGTTCTTC. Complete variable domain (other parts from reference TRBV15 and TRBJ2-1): DAMVIQNPRYQVTQFGKPVTLSCSQTLNHNVMYWYQQKSSQAPKLLFHYYDKDFNNEADTPDNFQSRRPNTSFCFLDIRSPGLGDTAMYLCATSRGGTSGANEQFFGPGTRLTVL.

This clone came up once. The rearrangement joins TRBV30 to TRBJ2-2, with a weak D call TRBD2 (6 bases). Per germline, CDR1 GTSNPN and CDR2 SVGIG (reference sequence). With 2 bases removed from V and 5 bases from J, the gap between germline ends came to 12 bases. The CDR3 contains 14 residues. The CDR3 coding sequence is TGTGCCTGGAGTAACGGGGGATCAACCGGGGAGCTGTTTTTT. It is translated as CAWSNGGSTGELFF.

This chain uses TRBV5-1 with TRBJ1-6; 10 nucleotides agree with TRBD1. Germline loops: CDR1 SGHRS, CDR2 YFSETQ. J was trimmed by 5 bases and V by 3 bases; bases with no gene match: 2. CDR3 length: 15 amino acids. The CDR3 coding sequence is TGCGCCAGCAGCTCAGGACAGGGGGATAATTCACCCCTCCACTTT. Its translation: CASSSGQGDNSPLHF.

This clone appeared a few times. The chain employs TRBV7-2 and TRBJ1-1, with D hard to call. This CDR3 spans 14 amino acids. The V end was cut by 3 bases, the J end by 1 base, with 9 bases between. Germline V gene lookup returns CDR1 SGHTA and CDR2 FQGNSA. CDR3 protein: CASSLAKKNTEAFF. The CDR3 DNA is TGTGCCAGCAGCTTGGCCAAAAAGAACACTGAAGCTTTCTTT. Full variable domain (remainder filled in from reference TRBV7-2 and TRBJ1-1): GAGVSQSPSNKVTEKGKDVELRCDPISGHTALYWYRQSLGQGLEFLIYFQGNSAPDKSGLPSDRFSAERTGGSVSTLTIQRTQQEDSAVYLCASSLAKKNTEAFFGQGTRLTVV.

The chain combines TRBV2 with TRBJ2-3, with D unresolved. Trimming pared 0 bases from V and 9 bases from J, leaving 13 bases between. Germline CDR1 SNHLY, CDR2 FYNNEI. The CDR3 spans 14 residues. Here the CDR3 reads CASSEAVPQATQYF. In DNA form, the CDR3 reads TGTGCCAGCAGTGAAGCGGTCCCCCAGGCCACGCAGTATTTT.

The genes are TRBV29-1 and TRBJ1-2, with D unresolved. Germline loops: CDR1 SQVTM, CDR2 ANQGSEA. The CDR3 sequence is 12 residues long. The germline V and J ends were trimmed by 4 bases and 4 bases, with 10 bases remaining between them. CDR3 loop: CSVADGPYGYTF. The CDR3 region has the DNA TGCAGCGTTGCAGATGGGCCCTATGGCTACACCTTC.

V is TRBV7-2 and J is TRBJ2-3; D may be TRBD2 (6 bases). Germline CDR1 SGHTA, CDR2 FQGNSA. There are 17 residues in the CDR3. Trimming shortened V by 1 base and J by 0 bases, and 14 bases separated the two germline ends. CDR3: CASSLDLLAGSTDTQYF. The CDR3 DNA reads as TGTGCCAGCAGCTTAGATCTTTTGGCGGGGAGCACAGATACGCAGTATTTT.

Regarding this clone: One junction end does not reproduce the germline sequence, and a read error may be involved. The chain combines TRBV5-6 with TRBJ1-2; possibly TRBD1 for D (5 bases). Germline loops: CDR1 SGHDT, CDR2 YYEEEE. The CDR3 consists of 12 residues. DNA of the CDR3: TGTGCCAGCAGCCTTGTCCCAGGGAAGTTCCTCTTC. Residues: CASSLVPGKFLF.

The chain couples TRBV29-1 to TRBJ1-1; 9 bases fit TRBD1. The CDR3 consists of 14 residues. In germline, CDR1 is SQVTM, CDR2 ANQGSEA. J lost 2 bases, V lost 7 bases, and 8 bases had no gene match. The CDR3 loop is CSGGNTGGNTEAFF. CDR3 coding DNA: TGCAGCGGGGGAAACACAGGGGGCAACACTGAAGCTTTCTTT.

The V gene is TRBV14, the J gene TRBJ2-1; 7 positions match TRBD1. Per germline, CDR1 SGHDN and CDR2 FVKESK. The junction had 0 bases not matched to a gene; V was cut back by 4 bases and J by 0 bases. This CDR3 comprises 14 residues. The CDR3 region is CASSRQGSYNEQFF. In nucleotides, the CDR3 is TGTGCCAGCAGCCGACAGGGCTCCTACAATGAGCAGTTCTTC.

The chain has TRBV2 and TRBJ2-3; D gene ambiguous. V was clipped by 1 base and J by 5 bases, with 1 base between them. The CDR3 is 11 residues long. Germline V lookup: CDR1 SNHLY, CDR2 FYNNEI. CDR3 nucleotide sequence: TGTGCCAGCAGTGAAGGAGATACGCAGTATTTT. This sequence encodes CASSEGDTQYF.

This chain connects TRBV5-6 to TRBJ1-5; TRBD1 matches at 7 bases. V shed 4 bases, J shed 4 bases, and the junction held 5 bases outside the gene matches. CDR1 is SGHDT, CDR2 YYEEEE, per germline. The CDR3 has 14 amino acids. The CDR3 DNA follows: TGTGCCAGCAGCCAGGGGACAGCGAATCAGCCCCAGCATTTT. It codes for CASSQGTANQPQHF.

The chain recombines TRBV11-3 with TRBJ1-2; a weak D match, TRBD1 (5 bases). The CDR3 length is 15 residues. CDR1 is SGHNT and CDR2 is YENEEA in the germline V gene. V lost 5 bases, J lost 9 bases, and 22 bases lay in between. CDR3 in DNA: TGTGCCAGCAGCCGCAGGGATGGGGCTATATTGAGCTACACCTTC. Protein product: CASSRRDGAILSYTF.

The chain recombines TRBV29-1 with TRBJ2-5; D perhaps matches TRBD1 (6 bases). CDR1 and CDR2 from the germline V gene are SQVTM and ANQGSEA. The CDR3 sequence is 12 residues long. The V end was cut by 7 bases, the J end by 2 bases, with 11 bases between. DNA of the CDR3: TGCAGCGCCCGGACAGTACAAGAGACCCAGTACTTC. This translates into CSARTVQETQYF.

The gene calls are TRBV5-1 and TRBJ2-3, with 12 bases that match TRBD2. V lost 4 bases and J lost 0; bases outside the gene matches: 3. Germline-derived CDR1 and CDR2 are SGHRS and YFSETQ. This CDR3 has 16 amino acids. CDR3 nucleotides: TGCGCCAGCAGCCCCGGACTAGCGGGGAGCACAGATACGCAGTATTTT. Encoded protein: CASSPGLAGSTDTQYF.

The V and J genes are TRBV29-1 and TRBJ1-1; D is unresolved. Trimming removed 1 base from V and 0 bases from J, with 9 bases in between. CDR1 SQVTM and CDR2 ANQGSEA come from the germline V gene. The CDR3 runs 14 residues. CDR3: CSVEVQNMNTEAFF. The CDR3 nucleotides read TGCAGCGTTGAAGTACAGAACATGAACACTGAAGCTTTCTTT.

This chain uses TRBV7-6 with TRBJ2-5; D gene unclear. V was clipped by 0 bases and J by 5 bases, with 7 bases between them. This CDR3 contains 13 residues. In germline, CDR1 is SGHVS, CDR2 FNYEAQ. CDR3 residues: CASSLAGAETQYF. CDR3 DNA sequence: TGTGCCAGCAGCTTAGCGGGTGCCGAGACCCAGTACTTC.

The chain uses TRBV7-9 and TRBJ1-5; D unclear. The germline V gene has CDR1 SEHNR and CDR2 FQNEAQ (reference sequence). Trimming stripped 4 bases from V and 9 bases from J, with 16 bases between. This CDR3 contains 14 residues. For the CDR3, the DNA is TGTGCCAGCAGCTCCGACCCAAGCCAAGCGCCCCAGCATTTT. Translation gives CASSSDPSQAPQHF.

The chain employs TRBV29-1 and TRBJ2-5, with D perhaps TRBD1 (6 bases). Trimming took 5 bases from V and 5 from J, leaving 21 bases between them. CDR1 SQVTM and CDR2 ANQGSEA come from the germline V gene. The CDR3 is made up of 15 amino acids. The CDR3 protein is CSVSAGASLVETQYF. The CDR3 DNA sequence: TGCAGCGTTTCGGCAGGGGCCTCTCTTGTGGAGACCCAGTACTTC.

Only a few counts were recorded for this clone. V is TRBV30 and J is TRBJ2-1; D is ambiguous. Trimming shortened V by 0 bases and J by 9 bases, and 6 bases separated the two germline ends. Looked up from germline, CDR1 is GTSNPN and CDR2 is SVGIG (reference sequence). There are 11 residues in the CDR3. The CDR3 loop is CAWSVSVEQFF. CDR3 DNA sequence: TGTGCCTGGAGTGTATCCGTTGAGCAGTTCTTC.

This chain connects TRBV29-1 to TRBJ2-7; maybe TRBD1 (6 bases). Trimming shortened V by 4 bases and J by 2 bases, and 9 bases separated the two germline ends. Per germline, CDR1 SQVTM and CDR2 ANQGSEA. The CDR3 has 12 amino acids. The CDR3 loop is CSVAGVTYEQYF. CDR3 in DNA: TGCAGCGTTGCAGGGGTAACCTACGAGCAGTACTTC.

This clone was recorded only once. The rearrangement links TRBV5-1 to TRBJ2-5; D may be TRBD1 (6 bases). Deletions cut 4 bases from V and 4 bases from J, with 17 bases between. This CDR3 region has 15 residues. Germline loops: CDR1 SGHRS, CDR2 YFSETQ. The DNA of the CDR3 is TGCGCCAGCAGCAATTATCCTCAGGGGTCAGAGACCCAGTACTTC. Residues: CASSNYPQGSETQYF.

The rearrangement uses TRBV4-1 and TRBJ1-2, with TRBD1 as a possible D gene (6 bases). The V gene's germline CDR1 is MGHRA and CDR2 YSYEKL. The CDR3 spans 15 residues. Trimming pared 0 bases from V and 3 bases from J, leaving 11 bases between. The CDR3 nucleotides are TGCGCCAGCAGCCAAGATCGGGGGCGAGACTATGGCTACACCTTC. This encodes CASSQDRGRDYGYTF.